A selection of T cell receptor beta chains follows, all from one sample in a study of T cells after posttransplantation cyclophosphamide. TCRdb's copy holds only in-frame clones and misses some; the assay was immunoSEQ multiplex PCR. This sample has under 3,000 clones, with roughly four fifths found just once. What was sequenced was PBMCs. The receptors were gathered from a man under 40 with a blood cancer, CMV-positive, and with a related stem cell donor. Both conserved end residues are trimmed from each CDR3.

j_call: TRBJ1-6
v_call: TRBV6-5
cdr3_aa: ASSSPGGGGSPLH